This T cell receptor beta chain is from a study of shared clonotypes between healthy human individuals. Genomic DNA from each subset was divided evenly over several immunoSEQ plates. Clones were read by immunoSEQ multiplex PCR, and TCRdb kept only the in-frame ones, dropping some. The sample has 1,400,000 or so clones; around 98.5% are singletons. With V trimmed by 6 bases and J by 2 bases, 6 bases remained unmatched. CDR1 KGHSH and CDR2 LQKENI come from the germline V gene. CDR3 length: 15 amino acids. The sequenced sample was naive CD4+ T cells sorted from blood. Subset reported: CD45RA+ positively selected. The V gene is TRBV18, the J gene TRBJ2-1; 8 bases match TRBD1. This receptor was identified in a man aged 25 to 40 in good health. The DNA for the CDR3 is TGTGCCAGCTCCGTGGGACAGGCACCCTACAATGAGCAGTTCTTC. Its protein is CASSVGQAPYNEQFF.